This TCR beta chain originates from a study of blood T cells in healthy people across ages. This clonotype showed up many times. CDR3 length: 15 residues. Trimming at V came to 6 bases and at J to 5 bases, leaving 4 bases not matched to a gene. For the second PCR, which ran for roughly 6 to 12 cycles, a sample-barcoded 5' primer and a J-beta primer mix were used. Each cDNA molecule, via a template-switch adaptor with 12 random nucleotides, was tagged. In TCRdb, the 5' RACE reads were re-called with MiXCR into one record per CDR3 protein. The table lists approximately 810,000 distinct CDR3 sequences, around 28% of them singletons, with 17% in the top ten.

This sequence joins TRBV12-3 or TRBV12-4 and TRBJ2-1; 13 bases align to TRBD2. The source material was blood. The TCR sequence derives from a woman at least 80 years old in good health. CDR3 region: CASRTGLAGDNEQFF. The CDR3 coding sequence is TGTGCCAGCAGAACCGGACTAGCGGGGGACAATGAGCAGTTCTTC.